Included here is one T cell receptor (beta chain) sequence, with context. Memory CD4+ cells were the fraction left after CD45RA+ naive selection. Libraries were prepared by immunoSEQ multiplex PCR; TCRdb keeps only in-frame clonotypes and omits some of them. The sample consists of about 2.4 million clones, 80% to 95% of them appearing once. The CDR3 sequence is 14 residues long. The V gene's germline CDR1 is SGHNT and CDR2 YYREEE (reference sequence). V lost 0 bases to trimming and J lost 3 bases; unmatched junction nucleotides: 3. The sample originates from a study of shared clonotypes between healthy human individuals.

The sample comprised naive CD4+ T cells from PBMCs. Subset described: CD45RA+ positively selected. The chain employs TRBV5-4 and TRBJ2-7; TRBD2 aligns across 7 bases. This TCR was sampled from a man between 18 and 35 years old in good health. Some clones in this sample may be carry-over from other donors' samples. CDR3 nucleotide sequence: TGTGCCAGCAGCTTGGGGCTAGCGGACTACGAGCAGTACTTC. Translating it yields CASSLGLADYEQYF. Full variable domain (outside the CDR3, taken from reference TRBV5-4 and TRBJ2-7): ETGVTQSPTHLIKTRGQQVTLRCSSQSGHNTVSWYQQALGQGPQFIFQYYREEENGRGNFPPRFSGLQFPNYSSELNVNALELDDSALYLCASSLGLADYEQYFGPGTRLTVT.